The sequence of this T cell receptor beta chain was determined in a study of blood T cell repertoires in COVID-19. On the study more broadly: Collection of acute and convalescent COVID-19 samples took place in the United States, Italy and Spain.

In the authors' methods: Scientists estimated how many nucleated cells there were by amplifying reference gene primers. Sequencing was performed with immunoSEQ multiplex PCR; in TCRdb, only in-frame clones are kept and a portion is missing. V and J calls and clone size are as listed in that table; D and trimming were resolved from the DNA. The sample gives about 280,000 clones, about 89% of which show up once; about 4.6% is in the top ten. The V and J ends lost 2 bases and 4 bases respectively, with 6 bases between them. Looked up from germline, CDR1 is MDHEN and CDR2 is SYDVKM. This CDR3 contains 13 residues.

The material sequenced was peripheral blood. The V and J genes are TRBV28 and TRBJ1-5; D is ambiguous. The source is a man in his forties with acute or convalescent COVID-19. The CDR3 region has the DNA TGTGCCAGCAGTTTAGTCGGTAATCAGCCCCAGCATTTT. It yields the protein CASSLVGNQPQHF.